One sample yielded the 24 T cell receptor beta chains listed below, sequenced in a study of CD8 T cells in ankylosing spondylitis. Points from the study as a whole: A motif in TCR beta, a set of about eight highly homologous variants, appeared characteristic of ankylosing spondylitis blood.

Their antigens remain unidentified. In TCRdb, the 5' RACE reads were re-called with MiXCR into one record per CDR3 protein. The table records about 500,000 distinct CDR3 sequences, 9.5% to 15% of them present only once. Sequencing used blood, either unsorted or a sorted T cell fraction (not recorded which). The receptors derive from a male donor with ankylosing spondylitis.

This clonotype was seen a few times. V and J are TRBV6-1 and TRBJ1-6; no reliable D call. The CDR3 length is 13 residues. V was shortened by 6 bases and J by 7 bases, with 10 bases between the two germline ends. Per germline, CDR1 MNHNS and CDR2 SASEGT. The CDR3 nucleotides read TGTGCCAGCAGGCCTTGGGTAAATTCACCCCTCCACTTT. Residues: CASRPWVNSPLHF.

The chain has TRBV10-3 and TRBJ2-2; TRBD1 is a possible D gene (6 bases). V shed 10 bases and J shed 1 base, with 13 bases lying between them. This CDR3 has 14 residues. Germline assignment: CDR1 ENHRY and CDR2 SYGVKD. CDR3 amino acids: CATTDSRNTGELFF. In DNA form, the CDR3 reads TGTGCCACCACGGACAGCCGGAACACCGGGGAGCTGTTTTTT.

V usage is TRBV29-1 and J usage is TRBJ2-5; D is unclear. There are 12 residues in the CDR3. Per germline, CDR1 SQVTM and CDR2 ANQGSEA. The ends were cut back, 3 bases at V and 2 bases at J, with 7 bases in the middle. CDR3 in DNA: TGCAGCGTTGATGGCCAGCAAGAGACCCAGTACTTC. It is translated as CSVDGQQETQYF.

The rearrangement links TRBV7-9 to TRBJ1-2; 8 bases align to TRBD1. The CDR3 contains 15 residues. V trimming: 1 base; J trimming: 7 bases; junction bases outside the gene matches: 8. CDR1 is SEHNR and CDR2 is FQNEAQ in the germline V gene (reference sequence). CDR3 DNA sequence: TGTGCCAGCAGCTTAGTCGGGCAGGGGGCTCTTGGCTACACCTTC. Translated: CASSLVGQGALGYTF.

This clonotype was seen only a few times. This chain links TRBV11-1 with TRBJ2-1; 14 bases line up with TRBD2. This CDR3 spans 18 amino acids. The junction had 15 bases not matched to a gene; V was cut back by 5 bases and J by 9 bases. Per germline, CDR1 SGHAT and CDR2 FQDESV (reference sequence). The CDR3 DNA sequence: TGTGCCAGCAGCCCGGGACTAGCGGGAGCCGTCCTGACTGGTGAGCAGTTCTTC. It specifies CASSPGLAGAVLTGEQFF.

This clonotype was counted ten times or more. The chain has TRBV29-1 and TRBJ2-3; 13 nucleotides align to TRBD2. The CDR3 is 15 residues long. V dropped 6 bases and J dropped 2; count of bases not matched to a gene: 5. In germline, CDR1 is SQVTM, CDR2 ANQGSEA. The DNA for the CDR3 is TGCAGCGTGGGACTAGCGGGGCTAAACACAGATACGCAGTATTTT. Translated: CSVGLAGLNTDTQYF.

J is TRBJ2-3 and V is TRBV30; 9 bases agree with TRBD1. The CDR3 covers 15 residues. The germline V gene encodes CDR1 GTSNPN and CDR2 SVGIG (reference sequence). V dropped 1 base and J dropped 2; count of bases not matched to a gene: 4. The CDR3 reads CAWSAGTGNTDTQYF. CDR3 sequence (DNA): TGTGCCTGGAGTGCCGGGACAGGGAACACAGATACGCAGTATTTT.

V usage is TRBV7-2 and J usage is TRBJ2-7, with D perhaps TRBD2 (6 bases). V lost 2 bases to trimming and J lost 0 bases, with 14 bases between them. There are 16 residues in the CDR3. Germline CDR1 is SGHTA and CDR2 is FQGNSA. CDR3 loop: CASSLREARNSYEQYF. DNA for the CDR3: TGTGCCAGCAGCTTAAGGGAGGCGCGGAACTCCTACGAGCAGTACTTC.

This clonotype was counted between two and nine times. The rearrangement joins TRBV12-3 or TRBV12-4 to TRBJ1-2; 11 nucleotides agree with TRBD1. This CDR3 spans 14 amino acids. V shed 5 bases and J 4 bases; nucleotides not matched to a gene: 3. Here the CDR3 reads CASSPGTGGYGYTF. CDR3 bases: TGTGCCAGCAGTCCCGGGACAGGGGGCTATGGCTACACCTTC.

This clonotype was seen a few times. J is TRBJ2-3 and V is TRBV12-3 or TRBV12-4, with TRBD1 matching 7 bases. J was trimmed by 2 bases and V by 5 bases; bases with no gene match: 7. This CDR3 has 15 amino acids. CDR3 in amino acids: CASSPRQGPTDTQYF. CDR3 bases: TGTGCCAGCAGTCCCCGACAGGGTCCCACAGATACGCAGTATTTT.

This clonotype came up many times. The chain employs TRBV5-1 and TRBJ2-2; 10 bases align to TRBD1. V shed 3 bases, J shed 4 bases, and the junction held 3 bases outside the gene matches. Germline V lookup: CDR1 SGHRS, CDR2 YFSETQ. The CDR3 runs to 15 residues. The CDR3 protein is CASSSGTGVTGELFF. The DNA for the CDR3 is TGCGCCAGCAGCTCCGGGACAGGGGTCACCGGGGAGCTGTTTTTT. The whole variable domain, remainder taken from reference TRBV5-1 and TRBJ2-2, is KAGVTQTPRYLIKTRGQQVTLSCSPISGHRSVSWYQQTPGQGLQFLFEYFSETQRNKGNFPGRFSGRQFSNSRSEMNVSTLELGDSALYLCASSSGTGVTGELFFGEGSRLTVL.

This clonotype showed up just a few times. The genes are TRBV4-1 and TRBJ1-1, with unresolved D. Germline V CDR1 and CDR2: MGHRA, YSYEKL. The V and J ends lost 2 bases and 0 bases respectively, with 7 bases between them. This CDR3 has 14 residues. The CDR3 here is CASSQSGVNTEAFF. As DNA, the CDR3 is TGCGCCAGCAGCCAATCGGGTGTGAACACTGAAGCTTTCTTT.

There are many counts of this clonotype. The chain joins TRBV11-2 to TRBJ2-2; TRBD2 matches 8 bases. V was clipped by 2 bases and J by 4 bases; unmatched bases: 3. In germline, CDR1 is SGHAT, CDR2 FQNNGV. The CDR3 is made up of 15 amino acids. The CDR3 sequence is CASSLYGRGTGELFF. As DNA, the CDR3 is TGTGCCAGCAGCTTATACGGGAGGGGCACCGGGGAGCTGTTTTTT.

The chain couples TRBV29-1 to TRBJ1-6; a weak D match, TRBD1 (5 bases). The CDR3 runs to 13 residues. In germline, CDR1 is SQVTM, CDR2 ANQGSEA. V was clipped by 7 bases and J by 7 bases, with 14 bases between them. Written as DNA, the CDR3 is TGCAGCGCCGGAGGGACGCGGAATTCACCCCTCCACTTT. This codes for CSAGGTRNSPLHF.

This clonotype was found a few times. The chain employs TRBV10-2 and TRBJ2-7, with D possibly matching TRBD1 (6 bases). The CDR3 is 14 residues long. V gave up 6 bases and J gave up 3 bases, with 15 bases separating them. Looked up from germline, CDR1 is WSHSY and CDR2 is SAAADI. Here the CDR3 reads CASSAGQNFYEQYF. In DNA form, the CDR3 reads TGCGCCAGCAGCGCTGGACAGAATTTCTACGAGCAGTACTTC.

This clonotype was picked up a small number of times. The V and J genes are TRBV2 and TRBJ1-3, with a possible D match to TRBD1 (6 bases). V dropped 7 bases and J dropped 4 bases, with 11 bases sitting between them. Germline V CDR1 and CDR2: SNHLY, FYNNEI. The CDR3 spans 13 residues. CDR3 in amino acids: CASKGDFGNTIYF. As DNA, the CDR3 is TGTGCCAGCAAGGGGGACTTCGGAAACACCATATATTTT.

This clonotype has more than one count but fewer than ten. V usage is TRBV4-1 and J usage is TRBJ1-2, with 10 bases lining up with TRBD1. In germline, CDR1 is MGHRA, CDR2 YSYEKL. This CDR3 comprises 15 residues. V shed 5 bases, J shed 4 bases, and the junction held 7 bases outside the gene matches. CDR3 region: CASSSRGTGAYGYTF. The CDR3 DNA reads TGCGCCAGCAGCTCACGGGGGACAGGGGCCTATGGCTACACCTTC.

The table lists this clonotype with many counts. The chain joins TRBV18 to TRBJ2-1; D remains ambiguous. This CDR3 has 14 amino acids. CDR1 and CDR2 (germline): KGHSH, LQKENI. The ends were cut back, 2 bases at V and 1 base at J, with 6 bases in the middle. As DNA, the CDR3 is TGTGCCAGCTCACCAGGGAAATCCTACAATGAGCAGTTCTTC. It encodes CASSPGKSYNEQFF.

In its sample, this clonotype was seen many times. V usage is TRBV20-1 and J usage is TRBJ1-2; the D gene is possibly TRBD1 (5 bases). The germline CDR1 and CDR2 sequences are DFQATT and SNEGSKA (reference sequence). CDR3 length: 12 residues. Trimming pared 3 bases from V and 8 bases from J, leaving 13 bases between. In nucleotides, the CDR3 is TGCAGTGCTAGCTGGACACCCGGCGGCTACACCTTC. It encodes CSASWTPGGYTF.

The sample holds a few counts of this clonotype. CDR3: CASIISQGGEAFF. The CDR3 DNA reads TGTGCCAGCATTATCTCCCAGGGTGGAGAAGCTTTCTTT. The V gene is TRBV6-9, the J gene TRBJ1-1; the D gene is possibly TRBD1 (5 bases). The CDR3 runs 13 residues. V dropped 7 bases and J dropped 8 bases, with 17 bases sitting between them. Germline V gene data show CDR1 as MNHGY and CDR2 as SVAAGI.

This chain joins TRBV4-2 and TRBJ2-2; TRBD2 agrees at 10 bases. Germline V gene data show CDR1 as LGHNA and CDR2 as YNFKEQ. This CDR3 is built from 16 residues. Unmatched junction bases numbered 6, after V lost 4 bases and J lost 4 bases. The CDR3 nucleotides read TGTGCCAGCAGCCCCCCTAGCGGGAGCCCCACCGGGGAGCTGTTTTTT. It is translated as CASSPPSGSPTGELFF.

The table lists this clonotype with a few counts. This chain joins TRBV2 and TRBJ2-3; TRBD2 matches 8 bases. With 1 base clipped from V and 0 bases from J, the junction kept 6 bases outside the gene matches. The CDR3 has 17 residues. CDR1 is SNHLY, CDR2 FYNNEI, per germline. Here the CDR3 DNA reads TGTGCCAGCAGTGAAGGGTCTAGCGGGCATAGCACAGATACGCAGTATTTT. Its translation is CASSEGSSGHSTDTQYF.

This chain links TRBV18 with TRBJ2-3, with 8 bases that match TRBD1. Germline CDR1 is KGHSH and CDR2 is LQKENI. V trimming: 1 base; J trimming: 6 bases; junction bases outside the gene matches: 12. This CDR3 is built from 17 residues. CDR3 DNA sequence: TGTGCCAGCTCACCACTGGATCTGGCAGGGGGCTTTGATACGCAGTATTTT. This codes for CASSPLDLAGGFDTQYF.

Written as DNA, the CDR3 is TGCAGTGCGATGACTAGCGGGAGAGCTACCTACAATGAGCAGTTCTTC. It is translated as CSAMTSGRATYNEQFF. The V call is TRBV20-1, the J call TRBJ2-1; 12 positions agree with TRBD2. Trimming at V came to 6 bases and at J to 2 bases, leaving 8 bases not matched to a gene. Germline CDR1 reads DFQATT; CDR2 reads SNEGSKA (reference sequence). This CDR3 is 16 amino acids long.